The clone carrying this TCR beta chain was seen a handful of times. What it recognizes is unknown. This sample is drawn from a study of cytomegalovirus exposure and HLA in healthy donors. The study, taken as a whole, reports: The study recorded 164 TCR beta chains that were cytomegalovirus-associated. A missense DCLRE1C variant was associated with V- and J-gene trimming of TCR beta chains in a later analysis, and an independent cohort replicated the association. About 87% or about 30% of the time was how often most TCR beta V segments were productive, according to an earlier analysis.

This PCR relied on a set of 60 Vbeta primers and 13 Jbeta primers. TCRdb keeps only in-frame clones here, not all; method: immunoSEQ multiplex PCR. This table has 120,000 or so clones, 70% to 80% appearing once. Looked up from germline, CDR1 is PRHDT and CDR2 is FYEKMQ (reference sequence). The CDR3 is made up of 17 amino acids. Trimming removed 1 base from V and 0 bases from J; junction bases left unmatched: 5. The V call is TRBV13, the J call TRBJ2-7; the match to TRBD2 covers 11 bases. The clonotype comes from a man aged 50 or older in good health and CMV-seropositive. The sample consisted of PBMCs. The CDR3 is CASSLEGLAASSYEQYF. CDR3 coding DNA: TGTGCCAGCAGCTTAGAGGGACTAGCGGCGAGCTCCTACGAGCAGTACTTC.